One and the same sample provided the 29 T cell receptor beta chains below, sequenced in a study of HIV-infected patients and healthy controls (dated by TCRdb to the mid-2010s). Libraries were constructed by 5' RACE. The data were produced on an Illumina MiSeq. TCRdb reanalyzed the raw reads on its own, using fastp at Q25 for trimming and MiXCR for clone calling, and kept in-frame beta chains. Records with the same CDR3 protein are collapsed into one entry carrying the most frequent genes and DNA. Present in this sample are about 67,000 distinct CDR3 sequences, 16% of which were seen just once. About 6% of the sample is held by the ten biggest clonotypes. Sequences were obtained from CD4+ T cells from blood. The source of these receptors is a human donor in good health.

This clonotype was counted between two and nine times. J is TRBJ1-5 and V is TRBV6-5; the D gene is possibly TRBD1 (6 bases). Germline V lookup: CDR1 MNHEY, CDR2 SVGAGI. This CDR3 spans 14 amino acids. Trimming took 10 bases from V and 2 from J, leaving 15 bases between them. As DNA, the CDR3 is TGTGCCACATCGAGGACAGCGGGCAATCAGCCCCAGCATTTT. Translating it yields CATSRTAGNQPQHF.

This clonotype was detected a few times. The chain couples TRBV19 to TRBJ2-3; 12 positions match TRBD2. The CDR3 is made up of 15 amino acids. V gave up 6 bases and J gave up 6 bases; unmatched junction bases: 7. The V gene's germline CDR1 is LNHDA and CDR2 SQIVND (reference sequence). As DNA, the CDR3 is TGTGCCAGTAGGAACCTAGCGGGAGGGAAGGATACGCAGTATTTT. Protein: CASRNLAGGKDTQYF.

This clonotype has a count of ten or more. The chain joins TRBV2 to TRBJ2-2; D remains unclear. CDR1 is SNHLY, CDR2 FYNNEI, per germline. This CDR3 contains 13 residues. The V end was cut by 7 bases, the J end by 5 bases, with 11 bases between. CDR3: CASIPWPTGELFF. CDR3 in DNA: TGTGCCAGCATCCCTTGGCCTACCGGGGAGCTGTTTTTT.

This clonotype was detected only a few times. The chain is built from TRBV20-1 and TRBJ2-7; TRBD2 agrees at 8 bases. The CDR3 spans 13 residues. Per germline, CDR1 DFQATT and CDR2 SNEGSKA (reference sequence). Trimming took 5 bases from V and 4 from J; bases not matched to a gene: 7. This chain's CDR3 is CSACCGTSYEQYF. CDR3 nucleotide sequence: TGCAGTGCTTGCTGCGGGACTAGTTACGAGCAGTACTTC.

In this sample, this clonotype turned up a few times. This chain uses TRBV7-2 with TRBJ2-7; 10 nucleotides line up with TRBD2. Germline CDR1 and CDR2: SGHTA and FQGNSA. V shed 3 bases and J 2 bases; nucleotides not matched to a gene: 4. The CDR3 runs 15 residues. The DNA of the CDR3 is TGTGCCAGCAGCTTGGCTAGCGGGGGCCCCTACGAGCAGTACTTC. Amino acid sequence: CASSLASGGPYEQYF. The whole variable domain, filled in from reference TRBV7-2 and TRBJ2-7, reads GAGVSQSPSNKVTEKGKDVELRCDPISGHTALYWYRQSLGQGLEFLIYFQGNSAPDKSGLPSDRFSAERTGGSVSTLTIQRTQQEDSAVYLCASSLASGGPYEQYFGPGTRLTVT.

The gene calls are TRBV7-2 and TRBJ2-1; D call uncertain. The germline V gene encodes CDR1 SGHTA and CDR2 FQGNSA. This CDR3 region has 12 residues. The ends were cut back, 1 base at V and 6 bases at J, with 4 bases in the middle. The CDR3 DNA reads as TGTGCCAGCAGCTTAGTACTCAATGAGCAGTTCTTC. Its protein product is CASSLVLNEQFF.

The rearrangement links TRBV6-6 to TRBJ1-5; TRBD1 aligns across 8 bases. The CDR3 has 15 amino acids. Germline trimming cut 4 bases from V and 5 bases from J; bases unmatched to any gene: 7. CDR1 and CDR2 from the germline V gene are MNHNY and SVGAGI (reference sequence). DNA of the CDR3: TGTGCCAGCAGTTCACCGGGACAGGCGTATCAGCCCCAGCATTTT. Amino acid sequence: CASSSPGQAYQPQHF.

This clonotype came up a few times. The chain recombines TRBV10-3 with TRBJ2-7; 9 positions agree with TRBD2. Germline CDR1 is ENHRY and CDR2 is SYGVKD. This CDR3 has 12 amino acids. After removal of 8 bases from V and 6 bases from J, the junction contained 5 bases not matched to a gene. CDR3 sequence reads: CAIGGGRGEQYF. DNA of the CDR3: TGTGCCATCGGGGGCGGGAGGGGCGAGCAGTACTTC.

This chain links TRBV20-1 with TRBJ1-1; the match to TRBD1 covers 8 bases. The CDR3 extends over 15 amino acids. Germline lookup yields CDR1 DFQATT and CDR2 SNEGSKA (reference sequence). Losses at the gene ends were 1 base for V and 5 bases for J; bases not matched to a gene: 9. In DNA, the CDR3 is TGCAGTGCTAGAGGAACAGGGGGGAGATTTACTGAAGCTTTCTTT. Its protein product is CSARGTGGRFTEAFF.

This clonotype occurred many times. This chain uses TRBV29-1 with TRBJ1-2, with 9 bases matching TRBD1. Germline V CDR1 and CDR2: SQVTM, ANQGSEA. The V segment lost 6 bases and the J segment 2 bases; nucleotides outside the gene matches: 1. The CDR3 has 12 amino acids. The CDR3 here is CSVTGGNYGYTF. In DNA form, the CDR3 reads TGCAGCGTGACAGGGGGGAACTATGGCTACACCTTC.

This clonotype was seen repeatedly, ten times or more. The chain joins TRBV7-9 to TRBJ2-1, with 7 bases fitting TRBD2. Germline assignment: CDR1 SEHNR and CDR2 FQNEAQ (reference sequence). The CDR3 is 16 amino acids. V lost 6 bases to trimming and J lost 2 bases; unmatched junction nucleotides: 10. The CDR3 region has the DNA TGTGCCAGCAGGCCCCGACCGGGACTAACCTACAATGAGCAGTTCTTC. Residues: CASRPRPGLTYNEQFF.

This clonotype has a count of ten or more. The rearrangement joins TRBV7-2 to TRBJ1-5; D unclear. Per the germline V gene, CDR1 is SGHTA and CDR2 is FQGNSA. The V end lost 5 bases, the J end lost 8 bases, and 13 bases lay between the germline ends. The CDR3 runs 13 residues. DNA of the CDR3: TGTGCCAGCAGCCCCAAGTCCCGGGAGCCCCAGCATTTT. Translation gives CASSPKSREPQHF.

CDR3 region: CASSQVTRAGPSSYEQYF. Written as DNA, the CDR3 is TGTGCCAGCAGCCAAGTAACCCGGGCGGGGCCAAGCTCCTACGAGCAGTACTTC. The chain combines TRBV4-2 with TRBJ2-7; tentative D call: TRBD2 (6 bases). This CDR3 region has 18 residues. V was shortened by 1 base and J by 0 bases, with 19 bases between the two germline ends. Looked up from germline, CDR1 is LGHNA and CDR2 is YNFKEQ.

Many counts were recorded for this clonotype. The chain recombines TRBV3-1 with TRBJ1-5; TRBD1 aligns across 7 bases. Trimming took 5 bases from V and 9 from J; bases not matched to a gene: 7. The CDR3 is made up of 13 amino acids. The V gene's germline CDR1 is LGHDT and CDR2 YNNKEL (reference sequence). Written as DNA, the CDR3 is TGTGCCAGCAGCTATGAGGGGGCCCGGCCCCAGCATTTT. Amino acid sequence: CASSYEGARPQHF.

J is TRBJ1-3 and V is TRBV6-5; TRBD1 is a possible D gene (5 bases). Trimming left V 2 bases short and J 1 base short, with 12 bases between. Looked up from germline, CDR1 is MNHEY and CDR2 is SVGAGI. This CDR3 is built from 16 residues. DNA for the CDR3: TGTGCCAGCAGTTACACCCGACGGGGGTCTGGAAACACCATATATTTT. The encoded protein is CASSYTRRGSGNTIYF.

Remarks on this clonotype: Relative to the germline gene, one junction end is altered; a read error may explain this. The gene calls are TRBV7-6 and TRBJ2-1; TRBD2 matches at 9 bases. Germline values: CDR1 SGHVS, CDR2 FNYEAQ. The length of the CDR3 is 15 residues. The CDR3 DNA is TGTGCCAGCGGCTTTCTGGCGGGAGGGGACAATGAGCAGTTCTTC. Its protein is CASGFLAGGDNEQFF. The variable domain in full, with the rest retrieved from reference TRBV7-6 and TRBJ2-1, is GAGVSQSPRYKVTKRGQDVALRCDPISGHVSLYWYRQALGQGPEFLTYFNYEAQQDKSGLPNDRFSAERPEGSISTLTIQRTEQRDSAMYRCASGFLAGGDNEQFFGPGTRLTVL.

This chain uses TRBV27 with TRBJ2-1, with 12 bases aligning to TRBD2. CDR3 size: 17 residues. The J segment lost 5 bases and the V segment lost 0 bases, leaving 5 bases of the junction unmatched. From germline, CDR1 is MNHEY and CDR2 SMNVEV (reference sequence). Here the CDR3 DNA reads TGTGCCAGCAGTTTATCCGCCTGGACTAGCGGGGACAATGAGCAGTTCTTC. Translating it yields CASSLSAWTSGDNEQFF.

This clonotype was detected only a few times. This chain connects TRBV5-1 to TRBJ1-2; D is unclear. Per germline, CDR1 SGHRS and CDR2 YFSETQ. Trimming stripped 0 bases from V and 7 bases from J, with 13 bases between. The CDR3 loop spans 14 amino acids. CDR3 sequence reads: CASSLDGPLPGYTF. In nucleotides, the CDR3 is TGCGCCAGCAGCTTGGACGGACCTTTGCCTGGCTACACCTTC.

The chain couples TRBV10-3 to TRBJ2-7; the D gene could be TRBD1 or TRBD2 (5 bases each). CDR1 is ENHRY and CDR2 is SYGVKD in the germline V gene. V was clipped by 0 bases and J by 6 bases, with 12 bases between them. The length of the CDR3 is 14 residues. CDR3 protein: CAISESGWGSEQYF. In DNA form, the CDR3 reads TGTGCCATCAGTGAGTCGGGTTGGGGGAGCGAGCAGTACTTC.

At least ten counts were recorded for this clonotype. The DNA of the CDR3 is TGTGCCAGCCGGGGGCGACTAGCGGGGGTTGGCACAGATACGCAGTATTTT. Amino acids: CASRGRLAGVGTDTQYF. The J gene is TRBJ2-3, the V gene TRBV5-4; 12 bases line up with TRBD2. The CDR3 runs 17 residues. V trimming: 7 bases; J trimming: 1 base; junction bases outside the gene matches: 10. Germline CDR1 and CDR2: SGHNT and YYREEE (reference sequence). Variable domain in full (rest from reference TRBV5-4 and TRBJ2-3): ETGVTQSPTHLIKTRGQQVTLRCSSQSGHNTVSWYQQALGQGPQFIFQYYREEENGRGNFPPRFSGLQFPNYSSELNVNALELDDSALYLCASRGRLAGVGTDTQYFGPGTRLTVL.

The table lists this clonotype with a few counts. V is TRBV29-1 and J is TRBJ2-1; tentatively, D is TRBD1 (6 bases). This CDR3 has 10 residues. CDR1 is SQVTM, CDR2 ANQGSEA, per germline. Trimming took 5 bases from V and 9 from J, leaving 8 bases between them. This CDR3 reads CSVLGGEQFF. The CDR3 DNA is TGCAGCGTTTTAGGGGGTGAGCAGTTCTTC.

V gene TRBV7-2 combines with J gene TRBJ2-2; possible D gene TRBD2, 6 bases. This CDR3 comprises 16 residues. Trimming removed 1 base at V and 7 bases at J, with 16 bases between. Germline CDR1 and CDR2: SGHTA and FQGNSA. CDR3 region: CASSLGRGVEHGELFF. DNA for the CDR3: TGTGCCAGCAGCTTAGGGCGCGGGGTGGAGCACGGGGAGCTGTTTTTT.

The chain uses TRBV5-1 and TRBJ1-2, with D possibly being TRBD1 (5 bases). Trimming stripped 0 bases from V and 8 bases from J, with 14 bases between. CDR1 SGHRS and CDR2 YFSETQ come from the germline V gene. The CDR3 has 14 amino acids. The CDR3 region is CASSLAGQGEGYTF. The CDR3, as DNA: TGCGCCAGCAGCTTGGCCGGTCAGGGAGAAGGCTACACCTTC.

The gene calls are TRBV12-3 or TRBV12-4 and TRBJ2-1, with D unclear. This CDR3 contains 12 residues. The ends were cut back, 5 bases at V and 5 bases at J, with 7 bases in the middle. CDR3 residues: CASSPSHNEQFF. The DNA for the CDR3 is TGTGCCAGCAGTCCTTCCCACAATGAGCAGTTCTTC.

The V and J genes are TRBV12-3 or TRBV12-4 and TRBJ1-6, with D uncertain. The V and J ends lost 1 base and 10 bases respectively, with 8 bases between them. CDR3 size: 13 residues. The CDR3 DNA follows: TGTGCCAGCAGTTTAGGGCCTAGGTCACCCCTCCACTTT. It specifies CASSLGPRSPLHF.

J is TRBJ2-3 and V is TRBV20-1; D possibly corresponds to TRBD2 (6 bases). V was clipped by 3 bases and J by 0 bases, with 19 bases between them. CDR1 DFQATT and CDR2 SNEGSKA come from the germline V gene (reference sequence). The CDR3 runs 17 residues. In DNA form, the CDR3 reads TGCAGTGCTAGCGGCATAAACGGGACTCCCAGCACAGATACGCAGTATTTT. Amino acid sequence: CSASGINGTPSTDTQYF.

This clonotype was seen more than once but under ten times. This rearrangement joins TRBV12-3 or TRBV12-4 to TRBJ2-4; the match to TRBD2 covers 10 bases. V was clipped by 8 bases and J by 0 bases; unmatched bases: 4. CDR3 length: 15 amino acids. The CDR3 nucleotides read TGTGCCAGCCGTACTAGCGGGAAAGCCAAAAACATTCAGTACTTC. Residues: CASRTSGKAKNIQYF.

The rearrangement links TRBV7-2 to TRBJ1-2; no firm D call. This CDR3 comprises 15 residues. Germline CDR1 and CDR2: SGHTA and FQGNSA. Trimming shortened V by 5 bases and J by 8 bases, and 21 bases separated the two germline ends. The CDR3 sequence is CASSPPNESRPGYTF. The CDR3 bases are TGTGCCAGCAGCCCGCCGAACGAGTCCCGACCGGGCTACACCTTC.

At least ten counts were recorded for this clonotype. The genes are TRBV12-3 or TRBV12-4 and TRBJ2-7, with D unresolved. The CDR3 covers 11 residues. V was shortened by 5 bases and J by 4 bases, with 6 bases between the two germline ends. The CDR3 sequence is CASSPAYEQYF. Here the CDR3 DNA reads TGTGCCAGCAGTCCCGCGTACGAGCAGTACTTC.